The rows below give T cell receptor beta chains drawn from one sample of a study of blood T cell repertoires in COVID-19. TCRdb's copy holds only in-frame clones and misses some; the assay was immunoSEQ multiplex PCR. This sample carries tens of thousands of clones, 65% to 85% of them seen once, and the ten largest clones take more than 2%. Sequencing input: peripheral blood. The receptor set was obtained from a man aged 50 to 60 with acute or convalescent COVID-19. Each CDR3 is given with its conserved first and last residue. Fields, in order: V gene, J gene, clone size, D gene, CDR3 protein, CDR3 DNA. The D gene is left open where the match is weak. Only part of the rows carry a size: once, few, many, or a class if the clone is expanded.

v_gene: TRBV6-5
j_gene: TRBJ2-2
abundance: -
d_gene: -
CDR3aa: CASTRGIGELFF
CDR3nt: TGTGCCAGCACCCGGGGTATCGGGGAGCTGTTTTTT

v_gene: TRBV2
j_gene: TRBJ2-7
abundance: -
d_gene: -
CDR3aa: CASSALNYEQYF
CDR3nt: TGTGCCAGCAGTGCTCTTAATTACGAGCAGTACTTC

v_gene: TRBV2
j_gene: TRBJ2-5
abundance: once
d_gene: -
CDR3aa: CASRGRGGETQYF
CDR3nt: TGTGCCAGCAGAGGGAGAGGAGGAGAGACCCAGTACTTC

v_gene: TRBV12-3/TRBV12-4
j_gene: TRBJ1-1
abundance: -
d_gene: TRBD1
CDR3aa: CASSIGQGAEAFF
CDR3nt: TGTGCCAGCAGTATAGGACAGGGAGCTGAAGCTTTCTTT

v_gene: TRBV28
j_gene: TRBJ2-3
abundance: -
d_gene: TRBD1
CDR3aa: CASSLSLQGTDLTDTQYF
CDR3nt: TGTGCCAGCAGTTTGTCTTTACAGGGGACAGACCTCACAGATACGCAGTATTTT

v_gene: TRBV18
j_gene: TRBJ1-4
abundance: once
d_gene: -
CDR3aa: CASSPNSDEKLFF
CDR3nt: TGTGCCAGCTCACCGAACAGTGATGAAAAACTGTTTTTT

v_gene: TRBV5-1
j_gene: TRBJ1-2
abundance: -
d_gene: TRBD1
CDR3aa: CASSAGQANYGYTF
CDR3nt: TGCGCCAGCAGCGCCGGACAGGCAAACTATGGCTACACCTTC

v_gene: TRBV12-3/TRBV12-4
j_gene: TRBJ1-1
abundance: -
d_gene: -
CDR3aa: CASRQEMNTEAFF
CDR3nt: TGTGCCAGCAGACAGGAGATGAACACTGAAGCTTTCTTT

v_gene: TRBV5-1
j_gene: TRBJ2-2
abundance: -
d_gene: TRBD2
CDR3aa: CASSVGLAELTGELFF
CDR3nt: TGCGCCAGCAGCGTTGGACTAGCGGAACTCACCGGGGAGCTGTTTTTT

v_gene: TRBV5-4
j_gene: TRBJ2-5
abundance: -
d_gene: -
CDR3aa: CASSFRDKQETQYF
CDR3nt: TGTGCCAGCAGTTTCCGGGACAAACAAGAGACCCAGTACTTC

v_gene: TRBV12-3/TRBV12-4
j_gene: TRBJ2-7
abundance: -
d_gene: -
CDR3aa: CASSQNSGEQYF
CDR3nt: TGTGCCAGCAGCCAAAATAGCGGCGAGCAGTACTTC

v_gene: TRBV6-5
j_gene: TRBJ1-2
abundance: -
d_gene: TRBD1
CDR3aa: CASSSGQSPPNYGYTF
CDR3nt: TGTGCCAGCAGTTCGGGACAGTCCCCCCCAAACTATGGCTACACCTTC

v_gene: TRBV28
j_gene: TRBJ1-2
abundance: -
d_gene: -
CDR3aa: CASVQGRSRYTF
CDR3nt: TGTGCCAGCGTCCAGGGTCGGTCACGCTACACCTTC

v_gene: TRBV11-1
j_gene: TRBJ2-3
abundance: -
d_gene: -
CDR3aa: CASSLILGGTDTQYF
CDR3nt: TGTGCCAGCAGCTTAATTTTAGGGGGCACAGATACGCAGTATTTT

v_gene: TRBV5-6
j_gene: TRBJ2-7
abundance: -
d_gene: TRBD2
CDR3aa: CASSFWTSGRRYEQYF
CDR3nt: TGTGCCAGCAGCTTTTGGACTAGCGGGAGGAGGTACGAGCAGTACTTC

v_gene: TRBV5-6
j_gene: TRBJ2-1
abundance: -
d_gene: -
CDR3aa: CASSQGGGNYNEQFF
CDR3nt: TGTGCCAGCAGCCAGGGGGGTGGGAACTACAATGAGCAGTTCTTC

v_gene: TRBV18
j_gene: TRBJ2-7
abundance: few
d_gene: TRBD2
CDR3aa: CASSPREGGEQYF
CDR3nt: TGTGCCAGCTCACCACGGGAGGGTGGCGAGCAGTACTTC

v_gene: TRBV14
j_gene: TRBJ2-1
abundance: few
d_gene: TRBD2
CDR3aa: CASSQERTSGREDEQFF
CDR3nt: TGTGCCAGCAGCCAAGAAAGGACTAGCGGGAGGGAAGATGAGCAGTTCTTC

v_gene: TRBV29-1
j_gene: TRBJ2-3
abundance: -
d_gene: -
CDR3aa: CSPGGCTDTQYF
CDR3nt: TGCAGCCCCGGGGGATGCACAGATACGCAGTATTTT

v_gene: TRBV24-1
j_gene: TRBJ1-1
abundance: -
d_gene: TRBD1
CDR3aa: CATSDRDSNTEAFF
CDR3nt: TGTGCCACCAGTGATCGGGACAGCAACACTGAAGCTTTCTTT

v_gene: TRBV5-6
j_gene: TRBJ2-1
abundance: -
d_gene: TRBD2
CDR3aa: CASSLGLAGYNEQFF
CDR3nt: TGTGCCAGCAGCTTGGGGCTAGCGGGCTACAATGAGCAGTTCTTC

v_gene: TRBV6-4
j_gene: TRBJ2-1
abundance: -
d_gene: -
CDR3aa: CASSDFRDSGKQFF
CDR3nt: TGTGCCAGCAGTGACTTCCGGGACTCCGGGAAGCAGTTCTTC

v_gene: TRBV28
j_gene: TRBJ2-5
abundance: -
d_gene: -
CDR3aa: CASTQFQETQYF
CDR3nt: TGTGCCAGCACCCAGTTTCAAGAGACCCAGTACTTC

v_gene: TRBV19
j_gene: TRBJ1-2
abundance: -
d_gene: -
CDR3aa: CASSIGPTNYGYTF
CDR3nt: TGTGCCAGTAGTATAGGACCGACAAACTATGGCTACACCTTC

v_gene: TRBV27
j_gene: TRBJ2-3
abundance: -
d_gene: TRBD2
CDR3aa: CASRVGGATDTQYF
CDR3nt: TGTGCCAGCAGGGTCGGGGGGGCCACAGATACGCAGTATTTT